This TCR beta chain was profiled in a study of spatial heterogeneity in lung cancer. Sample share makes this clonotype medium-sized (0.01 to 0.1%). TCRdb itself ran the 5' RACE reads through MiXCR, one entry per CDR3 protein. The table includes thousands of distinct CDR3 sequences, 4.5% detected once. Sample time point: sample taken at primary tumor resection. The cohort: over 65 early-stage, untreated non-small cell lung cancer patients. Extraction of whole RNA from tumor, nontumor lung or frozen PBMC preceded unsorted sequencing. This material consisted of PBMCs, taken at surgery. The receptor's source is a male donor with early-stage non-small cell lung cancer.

The CDR3 reads CASSSIQGSQPQHF. In DNA form, the CDR3 reads TGTGCCAGCAGTTCAATACAGGGGTCTCAGCCCCAGCATTTT. The genes are TRBV28 and TRBJ1-5; 7 bases map to TRBD1. This CDR3 has 14 residues. Trimming took 4 bases from V and 6 from J; bases not matched to a gene: 6. CDR1 and CDR2 (germline): MDHEN, SYDVKM.